Below are 19 T cell receptor beta chains sequenced from a single sample in a study of blood T cell repertoires in COVID-19. The table came from immunoSEQ multiplex PCR; TCRdb's copy has only in-frame clones and leaves some out. The sample holds roughly 150,000 clones, almost 85% seen once. Material for sequencing was peripheral blood. The receptors derive from a woman of 80 years or more with COVID-19, enrolled during active disease.

The chain couples TRBV28 to TRBJ1-6; 8 bases line up with TRBD1. Per germline, CDR1 MDHEN and CDR2 SYDVKM. The CDR3 consists of 13 residues. The junction had 3 bases not matched to a gene; V was cut back by 4 bases and J by 10 bases. The CDR3 coding sequence is TGTGCCAGCAGTTCCGACAGGGGATCACCCCTCCACTTT. As protein: CASSSDRGSPLHF.

The chain combines TRBV7-3 with TRBJ2-2; tentative D call: TRBD1 (5 bases). Trimming stripped 7 bases from V and 6 bases from J, with 15 bases between. CDR3 length: 14 residues. From germline, CDR1 is SGHTA and CDR2 FQGTGA. The CDR3 bases are TGTGCCAGCACGTATACGTTAGGGGCCGGGGAGCTGTTTTTT. Translation gives CASTYTLGAGELFF.

The rearrangement uses TRBV3-1 (or the pseudogene TRBV3-2) and TRBJ1-2, with a weak D call TRBD1 (6 bases). Germline CDR1 is LGHDT and CDR2 is YNNKEL (reference sequence). Trimming left V 4 bases short and J 4 bases short, with 16 bases between. This CDR3 contains 15 residues. CDR3 residues: CASSRGGRIIYGYTF. CDR3 DNA sequence: TGTGCCAGCAGCCGGGGGGGCAGGATAATCTATGGCTACACCTTC.

The CDR3 DNA is TGCGCCAGCGGCCGAGGGGCAGGGGCCCTGATCCAAGAGACCCAGTACTTC. It is translated as CASGRGAGALIQETQYF. The chain couples TRBV5-1 to TRBJ2-5, with D possibly being TRBD1 (6 bases). Trimming cost V 7 bases and J 1 base, with 23 bases left between them. CDR3 size: 17 residues. CDR1 is SGHRS, CDR2 YFSETQ, per germline.

This clone was counted a few times. V is TRBV6-6 and J is TRBJ2-7; D perhaps matches TRBD1 (5 bases). Germline-derived CDR1 and CDR2 are MNHNY and SVGAGI (reference sequence). V was pared by 2 bases and J by 2 bases, with 7 bases between. The CDR3 covers 13 residues. CDR3 region: CASSYATAYEQYF. The CDR3 region has the DNA TGTGCCAGCAGTTACGCGACAGCCTACGAGCAGTACTTC.

This clone was observed a few times. The chain is built from TRBV5-6 and TRBJ1-5; D gene unclear. Trimming shortened V by 2 bases and J by 4 bases, and 7 bases separated the two germline ends. Germline values: CDR1 SGHDT, CDR2 YYEEEE. The CDR3 is 13 residues long. CDR3 DNA sequence: TGTGCCAGCAGCTTAGCCGAGAATCAGCCCCAGCATTTT. Encoded protein: CASSLAENQPQHF.

The chain couples TRBV13 to TRBJ2-3; TRBD1 agrees at 12 bases. Germline assignment: CDR1 PRHDT and CDR2 FYEKMQ (reference sequence). The V gene end was trimmed by 6 bases and the J gene end by 5 bases; junction bases not matched to a gene: 6. The CDR3 sequence is 15 residues long. The CDR3: CASRRDRGQGDTQYF. CDR3 coding DNA: TGTGCCAGCAGGAGGGACAGGGGGCAGGGAGATACGCAGTATTTT.

This clone has more than one count but fewer than ten. This rearrangement joins TRBV7-2 to TRBJ2-1, with 9 bases fitting TRBD2. J gave up 6 bases and V 3 bases, and 6 bases lay outside the gene matches. Germline CDR1 is SGHTA and CDR2 is FQGNSA. The CDR3 loop spans 15 amino acids. CDR3 DNA: TGTGCCAGCAGCTTCAATAGCGGGAGCTTCAATGAGCAGTTCTTC. Translated, it gives CASSFNSGSFNEQFF.

The chain joins TRBV19 to TRBJ2-1, with a possible D match to TRBD2 (6 bases). The V end was cut by 4 bases, the J end by 0 bases, with 10 bases between. The CDR3 has 15 residues. The germline V gene encodes CDR1 LNHDA and CDR2 SQIVND (reference sequence). The CDR3 is CASSSGAASYNEQFF. CDR3 nucleotide sequence: TGTGCCAGTAGTAGCGGGGCGGCCTCCTACAATGAGCAGTTCTTC.

This clone was found once. The chain links TRBV10-3 to TRBJ2-2; D might be TRBD2 (6 bases). CDR1 and CDR2 (germline): ENHRY, SYGVKD. The CDR3 covers 14 residues. Trimming removed 6 bases from V and 6 bases from J, with 14 bases in between. The CDR3 DNA sequence: TGTGCCATCAGAGGGGACGGGGGACCCGGGGAGCTGTTTTTT. Translating it yields CAIRGDGGPGELFF.

The chain couples TRBV10-3 to TRBJ2-1, with 8 bases fitting TRBD1. The germline gives CDR1 ENHRY, CDR2 SYGVKD. The CDR3 length is 13 residues. J lost 8 bases, V lost 10 bases, and 10 bases had no gene match. The CDR3 protein is CASWQGAGHEQFF. The CDR3 DNA reads TGTGCCAGTTGGCAGGGGGCTGGGCATGAGCAGTTCTTC.

The chain uses TRBV6-4 and TRBJ2-1; 12 nucleotides line up with TRBD2. The trim removed 5 bases at V and 6 bases at J, leaving 5 bases unmatched. CDR1 and CDR2 (germline): MRHNA, SNTAGT. The length of the CDR3 is 15 residues. Here the CDR3 DNA reads TGTGCCAGCAGTCCTAGCGGGAGGGCAGGCAATGAGCAGTTCTTC. Its translation: CASSPSGRAGNEQFF.

This clone was detected a few times. The chain links TRBV27 to TRBJ2-7; D unclear. Trimming cost V 3 bases and J 6 bases, with 3 bases left between them. This CDR3 contains 10 residues. Germline lookup yields CDR1 MNHEY and CDR2 SMNVEV (reference sequence). CDR3 nucleotides: TGTGCCAGCAGTTTGAGCGAGCAGTACTTC. Its translation: CASSLSEQYF.

The chain recombines TRBV21-1 with TRBJ1-1; the D segment call TRBD1 is taken from the table without a DNA check. TRBV21-1 counts as a pseudogene. There are 15 residues in the CDR3. Here the CDR3 reads CASPAPGHRNTEAFF. In DNA form, the CDR3 reads TGTGCCAGCCCTGCTCCGGGACACCGGAACACTGAAGCTTTCTTT.

The DNA of the CDR3 is TGCAGTGCGCCTAGGGGAGATACGCAGTATTTT. Residues: CSAPRGDTQYF. This sequence joins TRBV20-1 and TRBJ2-3; a weak D match, TRBD1 (5 bases). Trimming stripped 6 bases from V and 5 bases from J, with 9 bases between. The CDR3 runs 11 residues. CDR1 DFQATT and CDR2 SNEGSKA come from the germline V gene (reference sequence).

This clone occurred a few times. The chain combines TRBV5-1 with TRBJ1-4; TRBD1 agrees at 10 bases. Per germline, CDR1 SGHRS and CDR2 YFSETQ. The ends lost 2 bases at V and 6 bases at J; junction bases unmatched: 4. The CDR3 is made up of 15 amino acids. DNA of the CDR3: TGCGCCAGCAGCTTTTACGGGACAGGGGATGAAAAACTGTTTTTT. It codes for CASSFYGTGDEKLFF. The entire variable domain, with the rest obtained from reference TRBV5-1 and TRBJ1-4, is as follows: KAGVTQTPRYLIKTRGQQVTLSCSPISGHRSVSWYQQTPGQGLQFLFEYFSETQRNKGNFPGRFSGRQFSNSRSEMNVSTLELGDSALYLCASSFYGTGDEKLFFGSGTQLSVL.

This clone was seen only a few times. The chain recombines TRBV9 with TRBJ2-2, with a possible D match to TRBD2 (6 bases). Germline CDR1 SGDLS, CDR2 YYNGEE. V was pared by 2 bases and J by 6 bases, with 14 bases between. This CDR3 contains 15 residues. Here the CDR3 DNA reads TGTGCCAGCAGCGTCGCGGGGAGAGGTGCCGGGGAGCTGTTTTTT. Protein product: CASSVAGRGAGELFF.

This clone was counted between two and nine times. The J gene is TRBJ1-2, the V gene TRBV11-3, with 8 bases aligning to TRBD1. Trimming at V came to 7 bases and at J to 6 bases, leaving 10 bases not matched to a gene. The CDR3 has 14 amino acids. The germline V gene has CDR1 SGHNT and CDR2 YENEEA. Here the CDR3 DNA reads TGTGCCAGCATCATACAAAAGGACAGGGATGGCTACACCTTC. Its protein is CASIIQKDRDGYTF.

This chain connects TRBV4-2 to TRBJ2-3; TRBD1 agrees at 9 bases. CDR3 length: 16 residues. From germline, CDR1 is LGHNA and CDR2 YNFKEQ. Losses at the gene ends were 0 bases for V and 1 base for J; bases not matched to a gene: 2. The CDR3 nucleotides are TGTGCCAGCAGCCAAGAACAGGGGGCCCGCACAGATACGCAGTATTTT. This translates into CASSQEQGARTDTQYF.